A single T cell receptor (beta chain) is shown here with its context. The length of the CDR3 is 16 residues. Per the germline V gene, CDR1 is MNHEY and CDR2 is SVGEGT. The germline V and J ends were trimmed by 0 bases and 7 bases, with 13 bases remaining between them. This sample was taken from a study of blood T cell repertoires in COVID-19. Assay used: immunoSEQ multiplex PCR; TCRdb lists only in-frame clones, some missing. Of 130,000 or so clones listed, around nine tenths are singletons. This clonotype originated in a woman between 45 and 65 years old with acute or convalescent COVID-19. The rearrangement uses TRBV6-2 or TRBV6-3 and TRBJ1-6; weak D call: TRBD1 (6 bases). The sample comprised peripheral blood. The CDR3 sequence: CASSYSPRGSNSPLHF. The CDR3 coding sequence is TGTGCCAGCAGTTACTCCCCCAGGGGAAGCAATTCACCCCTCCACTTT.